These T cell receptor beta chains were read from a single sample in a study of regulatory T cells in long-lasting Graves disease. MiXCR, applied by TCRdb to the multiplex PCR reads, yields one record per CDR3 protein. The table includes 300,000 or so distinct CDR3 sequences, less than 20% detected once. Sample: peripheral blood mononuclear cells (PBMCs), taken when the disease was refractory, from a patient treated with antithyroid drugs. These receptors all come from a female donor with Graves disease. Each CDR3 is given with its conserved first and last residue. The D gene is left open where the match is weak. The size field is filled for only some rows; it gives once, few, many or a size class.

>many|TRBJ2-7|TRBD1|TRBV6-1
TGTGCCAGCACCAAAGACAGGGGGTTACCCTGGGAGCAGTACTTC
CASTKDRGLPWEQYF
>many|TRBJ1-1|TRBD1|TRBV11-2
TGTGCCAGCAGCCCTATCAGGGGGAAGGCCACTGAAGCTTTCTTT
CASSPIRGKATEAFF
>few|TRBJ2-3|-|TRBV7-6
TGTGCCAGCAGCTTAGCTCGGGGCACAGATACGCAGTATTTT
CASSLARGTDTQYF
>-|TRBJ1-5|TRBD1|TRBV20-1
TGCAGTGCCCGCGACTCAGGGGGCCTCAATCAGCCCCAGCATTTT
CSARDSGGLNQPQHF
>-|TRBJ1-1|-|TRBV20-1
TGCAGTGCTAAGGGACTGTTAAATTGGGGGAACACTGAAGCTTTCTTT
CSAKGLLNWGNTEAFF
>-|TRBJ1-3|-|TRBV3-1
TGTGCCAGCAGCCCCGGGGTAAGGGGAAACACCATATATTTT
CASSPGVRGNTIYF
>few|TRBJ1-2|TRBD1|TRBV29-1
TGCAGCGTTCGGCAACAGGGGGAAAACTATGGCTACACCTTC
CSVRQQGENYGYTF
>many|TRBJ1-6|-|TRBV2
TGTGCCAGCAGTGTTGAGGTCGCGAATTCACCCCTCCACTTT
CASSVEVANSPLHF
>few|TRBJ1-1|-|TRBV5-6
TGTGCCAGCAGCTCCTCCCAGGGGTCTGAAGCTTTCTTT
CASSSSQGSEAFF
>few|TRBJ1-5|-|TRBV12-3/TRBV12-4
TGTGCCAGCAGTCCTCGGACCCTCCACCAGCATTTT
CASSPRTLHQHF
>few|TRBJ2-2|TRBD2|TRBV30
TGTGCCTGGAAATCCGCGGGAGGGTGGACCGGGGAGCTGTTTTTT
CAWKSAGGWTGELFF
>many|TRBJ2-5|-|TRBV10-3
TGTGCCATTAAGGGACAAGAGACCCAGTACTTC
CAIKGQETQYF
>many|TRBJ2-5|-|TRBV7-2
TGTGCCAGCAGCTCCCACAGGGTGGGGCAAGAGACCCAGTACTTC
CASSSHRVGQETQYF
>once|TRBJ2-1|TRBD2|TRBV11-2
TGTGCCAGCAGCTACCTCAAGGGAGCGGGGGGTATCCATGAGCAGTTCTTC
CASSYLKGAGGIHEQFF
>-|TRBJ1-1|-|TRBV11-2
TGTGCCAGCAGCTTAGCCTGGGTTGCTGAAGCTTTCTTT
CASSLAWVAEAFF
>few|TRBJ1-2|-|TRBV24-1
TGTGCCACCAGTGATTTCCCAGGGGAAGGCTACACCTTC
CATSDFPGEGYTF
>many|TRBJ1-6|-|TRBV12-3/TRBV12-4
TGTGCCAGCGTAGGTAGCCTTAATTCACCCCTCCACTTT
CASVGSLNSPLHF
>-|TRBJ1-4|-|TRBV20-1
TGCAGTGCTAGGGGACCCGGGGGGGAAAAACTGTTTTTT
CSARGPGGEKLFF
>many|TRBJ2-7|-|TRBV11-2
TGTGCCAGCAGCCCCCTCAACCTAATTGGCGGCCAGCAGTACTTC
CASSPLNLIGGQQYF
>many|TRBJ2-6|-|TRBV27
TGTGCCAGCAGTTTTAGTGGACCAGGGGCCAACGTCCTGACTTTC
CASSFSGPGANVLTF
>once|TRBJ2-1|-|TRBV5-1
TGCGCCAGCAGCCGTGGACGGATAGGTTTGAACAATGAGCAGTTCTTC
CASSRGRIGLNNEQFF
>many|TRBJ1-1|-|TRBV11-2
TGTGCCAGCAGTCTTCAACAGAACACTGAAGCTTTCTTT
CASSLQQNTEAFF
>many|TRBJ1-6|-|TRBV7-2
TGTGCCAGCAGCTTAGAAGGGGCGAGGAATTCACCCCTCCACTTT
CASSLEGARNSPLHF
>many|TRBJ2-7|-|TRBV29-1
TGCAGCGTGGGCCGGGACACAGTCTACGAGCAGTACTTC
CSVGRDTVYEQYF
>-|TRBJ1-3|TRBD1|TRBV11-2
TGTGCCAGCAGATCCCCGGGACAGGGCCGTGGAAACACCATATATTTT
CASRSPGQGRGNTIYF
>few|TRBJ2-5|TRBD1|TRBV13
TGTGCCAGCAGCGCCCGACAGGGAGTTCGGGAGACCCAGTACTTC
CASSARQGVRETQYF
>many|TRBJ2-5|-|TRBV20-1
TGCAGTGCTAAAGGTTGGGCGGCAGAGACCCAGTACTTC
CSAKGWAAETQYF
>few|TRBJ1-4|TRBD1|TRBV29-1
TGCAGCGTCCGACGGGCAGGGGGCCGGAATGAAAAACTGTTTTTT
CSVRRAGGRNEKLFF
>many|TRBJ1-1|-|TRBV2
TGTGCCAGCAGTGAAGCTACGGGAGGGGACACTGAAGCTTTCTTT
CASSEATGGDTEAFF
>many|TRBJ1-4|-|TRBV7-2
TGTGCCAGCAGTCCCACGGGTTCAACTAATGAAAAACTGTTTTTT
CASSPTGSTNEKLFF
>many|TRBJ1-1|-|TRBV10-2
TGCGCCAGCAGTTCCGAGACTGAAGCTTTCTTT
CASSSETEAFF
>-|TRBJ1-5|-|TRBV10-2
TGCGCCAGCAGTGAGTCCTCCAATCAGCCCCAGCATTTT
CASSESSNQPQHF
>once|TRBJ2-2|TRBD2|TRBV20-1
TGCAGTGCTAGAGAGCCTGGACGTCCTAACTGGGGACTAGCGGCGAACACCGGGGAGCTGTTTTTT
CSAREPGRPNWGLAANTGELFF
>-|TRBJ1-1|-|TRBV20-1
TGCAGTGCTAGCAAGGGGGGACCGAACACTGAAGCTTTCTTT
CSASKGGPNTEAFF
>-|TRBJ2-7|TRBD1|TRBV18
TGTGCCAGCTCACCTACGGACAGGGCTATCGACGAGCAGTACTTC
CASSPTDRAIDEQYF
>few|TRBJ1-1|-|TRBV5-1
TGCGCCAGCAGCTCCTCAAGACAGACTGAAGCTTTCTTT
CASSSSRQTEAFF
>-|TRBJ2-2|-|TRBV7-9
TGTGCCAGCAGCTTAAGCCGCACGACCGGGGAGCTGTTTTTT
CASSLSRTTGELFF
>-|TRBJ1-4|TRBD1|TRBV5-1
TGCGCCAGCAGCTCGGTCGGACAGGGGTCGAATGAAAAACTGTTTTTT
CASSSVGQGSNEKLFF
>-|TRBJ1-2|TRBD1|TRBV2
TGTGCCAGCGGTCGGGACAGGGGGCTTAGTGGCTACACCTTC
CASGRDRGLSGYTF
>many|TRBJ1-4|-|TRBV12-3/TRBV12-4
TGTGCCAGCAGGCCGGGACTTACGGAGGGGAGTGAAAAACTGTTTTTT
CASRPGLTEGSEKLFF
>-|TRBJ2-7|-|TRBV20-1
TGCAGTGCTAGAGGCCAGGGTCTTTACGAGCAGTACTTC
CSARGQGLYEQYF
>-|TRBJ2-7|-|TRBV6-5
TGTGCCAGCAGTTACTCCCTCGAGCAGTACTTC
CASSYSLEQYF